This T cell receptor beta chain was captured in a study of blood T cells in healthy people across ages. Findings and limits, study-wide: Investigators treated diversity estimates from one million T cells as underestimates. A strong correlation between TCR beta diversity and naive T cell percentage was seen. The study could not conclusively compare naive and antigen-experienced cells, given its unsorted PBMCs.

With respect to this clonotype: Its antigen remains unidentified.

Per germline, CDR1 SQVTM and CDR2 ANQGSEA. The CDR3 extends over 16 amino acids. The V and J ends lost 1 base and 4 bases respectively, with 19 bases between them. Primers used in a second PCR of roughly 7 to 12 cycles were a sample-barcoded 5' primer and a J-beta primer mix. MiXCR, run by TCRdb on the 5' RACE reads, gives a single entry per CDR3 protein. The sample has 1,800,000 or so distinct CDR3 sequences; roughly two fifths are singletons. This TCR derives from a human donor in good health. Source material: blood. The chain couples TRBV29-1 to TRBJ1-1; TRBD1 is a possible D gene (5 bases). The CDR3 reads CSVEGHLEGFFTEAFF. Written as DNA, the CDR3 is TGCAGCGTTGAAGGACACCTTGAGGGGTTTTTCACTGAAGCTTTCTTT.